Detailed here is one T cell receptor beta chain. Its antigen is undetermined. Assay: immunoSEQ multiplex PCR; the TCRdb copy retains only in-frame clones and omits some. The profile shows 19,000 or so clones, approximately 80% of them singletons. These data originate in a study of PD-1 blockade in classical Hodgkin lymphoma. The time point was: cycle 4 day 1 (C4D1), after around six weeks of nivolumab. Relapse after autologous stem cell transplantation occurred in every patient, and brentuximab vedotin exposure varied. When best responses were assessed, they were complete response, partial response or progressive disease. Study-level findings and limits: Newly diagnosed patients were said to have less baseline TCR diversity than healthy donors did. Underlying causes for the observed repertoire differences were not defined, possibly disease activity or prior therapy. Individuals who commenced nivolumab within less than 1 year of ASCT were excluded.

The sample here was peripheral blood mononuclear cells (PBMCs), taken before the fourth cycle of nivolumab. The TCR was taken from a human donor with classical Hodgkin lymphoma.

CDR3 nucleotide sequence: TGTGCCAGTAGTATAGTTTCGGGCGGGCAGTTCTTC. Amino acid sequence: CASSIVSGGQFF. The V gene is TRBV19, the J gene TRBJ2-1, with D unclear. Deletions cut 1 base from V and 12 bases from J, with 10 bases between. This CDR3 is built from 12 residues. The germline V gene has CDR1 LNHDA and CDR2 SQIVND (reference sequence).